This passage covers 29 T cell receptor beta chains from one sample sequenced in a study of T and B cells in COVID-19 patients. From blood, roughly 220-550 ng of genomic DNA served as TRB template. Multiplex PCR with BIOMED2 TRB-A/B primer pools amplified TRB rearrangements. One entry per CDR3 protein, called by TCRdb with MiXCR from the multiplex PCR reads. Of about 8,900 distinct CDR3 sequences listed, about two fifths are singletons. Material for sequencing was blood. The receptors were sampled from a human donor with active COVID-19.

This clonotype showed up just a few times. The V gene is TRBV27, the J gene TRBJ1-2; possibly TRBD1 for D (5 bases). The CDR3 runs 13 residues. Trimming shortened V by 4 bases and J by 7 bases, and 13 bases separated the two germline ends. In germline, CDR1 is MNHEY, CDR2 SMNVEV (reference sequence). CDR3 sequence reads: CASSWGPVGGYTF. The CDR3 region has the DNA TGTGCCAGCAGTTGGGGACCAGTCGGTGGCTACACCTTC.

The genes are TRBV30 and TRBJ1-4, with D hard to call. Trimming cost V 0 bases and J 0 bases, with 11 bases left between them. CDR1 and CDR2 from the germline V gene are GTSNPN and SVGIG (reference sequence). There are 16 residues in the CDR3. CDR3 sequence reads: CAWSVHGTTTNEKLFF. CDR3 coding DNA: TGTGCCTGGAGTGTCCATGGTACTACAACTAATGAAAAACTGTTTTTT.

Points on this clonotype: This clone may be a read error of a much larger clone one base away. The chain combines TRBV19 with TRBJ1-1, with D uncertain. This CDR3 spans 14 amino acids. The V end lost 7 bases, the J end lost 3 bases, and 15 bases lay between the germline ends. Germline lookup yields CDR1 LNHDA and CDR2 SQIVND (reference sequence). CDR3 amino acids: CASIDEGMYTEAFF. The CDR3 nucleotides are TGTGCCAGTATAGATGAGGGCATGTACACTGAAGCTTTCTTT.

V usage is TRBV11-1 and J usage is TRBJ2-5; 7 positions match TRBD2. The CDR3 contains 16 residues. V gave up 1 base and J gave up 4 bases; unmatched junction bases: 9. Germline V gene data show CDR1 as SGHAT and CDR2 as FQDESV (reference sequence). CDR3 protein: CASSLVSGAAGETQYF. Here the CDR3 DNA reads TGTGCCAGCAGCTTAGTAAGCGGGGCCGCGGGAGAGACCCAGTACTTC.

CDR3 amino acids: CASSLGGTGSNEQFF. The CDR3, as DNA: TGTGCCAGCAGCTTAGGCGGGACAGGGTCCAATGAGCAGTTCTTC. The rearrangement joins TRBV7-2 to TRBJ2-1; 9 bases align to TRBD1. With V trimmed by 1 base and J by 6 bases, 4 bases remained unmatched. The CDR3 totals 15 residues. Looked up from germline, CDR1 is SGHTA and CDR2 is FQGNSA.

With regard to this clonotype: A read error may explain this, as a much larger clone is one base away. Here the CDR3 DNA reads TGCAGCGTGGCGGACAGGGCCTACGAGCAGTTCTTC. It encodes CSVADRAYEQFF. The chain is built from TRBV29-1 and TRBJ2-1, with 8 positions matching TRBD1. V lost 6 bases to trimming and J lost 10 bases; unmatched junction nucleotides: 8. The CDR3 covers 12 residues. Per germline, CDR1 SQVTM and CDR2 ANQGSEA.

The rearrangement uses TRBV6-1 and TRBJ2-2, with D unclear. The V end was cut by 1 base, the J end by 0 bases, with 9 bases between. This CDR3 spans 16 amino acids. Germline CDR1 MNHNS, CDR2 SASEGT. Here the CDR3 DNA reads TGTGCCAGCAGTGAAGTATTCCCCTCGAACACCGGGGAGCTGTTTTTT. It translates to CASSEVFPSNTGELFF.

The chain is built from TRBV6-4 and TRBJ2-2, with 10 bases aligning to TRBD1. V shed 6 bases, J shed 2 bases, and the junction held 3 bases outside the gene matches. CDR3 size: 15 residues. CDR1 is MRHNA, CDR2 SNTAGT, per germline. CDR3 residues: CASRETGGNTGELFF. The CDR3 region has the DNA TGTGCCAGCAGGGAGACAGGGGGCAACACCGGGGAGCTGTTTTTT.

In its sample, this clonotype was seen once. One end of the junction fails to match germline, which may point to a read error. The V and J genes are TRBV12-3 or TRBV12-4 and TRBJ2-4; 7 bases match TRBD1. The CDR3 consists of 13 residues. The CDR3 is CASTGVAKNIQYF. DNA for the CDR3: TGCGCCAGCACAGGGGTAGCCAAAAACATTCAGTACTTC.

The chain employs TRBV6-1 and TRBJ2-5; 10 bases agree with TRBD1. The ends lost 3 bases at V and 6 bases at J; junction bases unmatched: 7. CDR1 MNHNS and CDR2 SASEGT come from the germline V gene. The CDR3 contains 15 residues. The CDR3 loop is CASSDSGQGWKTQYF. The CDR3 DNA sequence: TGTGCCAGCAGTGACTCGGGACAGGGGTGGAAGACCCAGTACTTC.

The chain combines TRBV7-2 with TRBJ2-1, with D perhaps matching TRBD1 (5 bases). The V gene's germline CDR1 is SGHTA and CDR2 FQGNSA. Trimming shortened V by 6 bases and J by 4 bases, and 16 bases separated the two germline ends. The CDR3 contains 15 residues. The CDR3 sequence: CASRPQVTMYNEQFF. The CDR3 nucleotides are TGTGCCAGCAGGCCACAGGTGACCATGTACAATGAGCAGTTCTTC.

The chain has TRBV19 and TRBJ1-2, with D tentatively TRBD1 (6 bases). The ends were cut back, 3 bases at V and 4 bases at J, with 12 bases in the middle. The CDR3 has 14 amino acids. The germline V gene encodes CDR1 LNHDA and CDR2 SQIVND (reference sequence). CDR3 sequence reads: CASSMAGVVYGYTF. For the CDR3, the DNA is TGTGCCAGTAGTATGGCAGGGGTTGTCTATGGCTACACCTTC.

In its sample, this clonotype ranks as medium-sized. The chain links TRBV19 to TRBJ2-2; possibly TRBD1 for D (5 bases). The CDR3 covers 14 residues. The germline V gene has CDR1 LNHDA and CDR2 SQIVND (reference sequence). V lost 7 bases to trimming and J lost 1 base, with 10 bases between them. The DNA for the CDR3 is TGTGCCAGTACAAGGGGCGGGAACACCGGGGAGCTGTTTTTT. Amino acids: CASTRGGNTGELFF. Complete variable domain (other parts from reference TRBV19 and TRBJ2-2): DGGITQSPKYLFRKEGQNVTLSCEQNLNHDAMYWYRQDPGQGLRLIYYSQIVNDFQKGDIAEGYSVSREKKESFPLTVTSAQKNPTAFYLCASTRGGNTGELFFGEGSRLTVL.

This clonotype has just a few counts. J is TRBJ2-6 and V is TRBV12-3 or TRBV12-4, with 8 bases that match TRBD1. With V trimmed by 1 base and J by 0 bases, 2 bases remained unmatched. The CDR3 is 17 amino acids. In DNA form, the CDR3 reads TGTGCCAGCAGTTTAGGACAGGGGATCTCTGGGGCCAACGTCCTGACTTTC. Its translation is CASSLGQGISGANVLTF.

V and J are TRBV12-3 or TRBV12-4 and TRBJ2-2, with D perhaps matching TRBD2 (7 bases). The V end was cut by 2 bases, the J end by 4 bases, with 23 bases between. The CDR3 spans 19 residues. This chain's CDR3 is CASSLKGGSWTDRTGELFF. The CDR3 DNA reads TGTGCCAGCAGTTTAAAGGGGGGGTCTTGGACAGATCGCACCGGGGAGCTGTTTTTT.

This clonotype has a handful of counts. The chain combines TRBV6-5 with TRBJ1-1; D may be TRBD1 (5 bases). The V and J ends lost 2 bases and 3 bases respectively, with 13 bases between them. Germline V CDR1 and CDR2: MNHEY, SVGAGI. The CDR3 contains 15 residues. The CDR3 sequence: CASSYGGGRDTEAFF. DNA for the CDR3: TGTGCCAGCAGTTACGGGGGGGGTCGGGACACTGAAGCTTTCTTT.

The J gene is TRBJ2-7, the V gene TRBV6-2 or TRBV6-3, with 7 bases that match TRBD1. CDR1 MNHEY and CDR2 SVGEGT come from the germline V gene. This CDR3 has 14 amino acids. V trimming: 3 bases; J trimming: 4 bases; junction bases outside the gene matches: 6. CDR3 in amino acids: CASSYRTGAYEQYF. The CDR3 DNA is TGTGCCAGCAGTTATAGGACAGGAGCGTACGAGCAGTACTTC.

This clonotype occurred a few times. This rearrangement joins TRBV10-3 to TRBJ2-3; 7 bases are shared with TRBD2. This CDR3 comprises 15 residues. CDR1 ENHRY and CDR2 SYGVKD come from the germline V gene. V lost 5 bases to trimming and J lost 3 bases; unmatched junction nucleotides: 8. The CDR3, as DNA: TGTGCCATCAGTACTTCAAGCGGGATTACAGATACGCAGTATTTT. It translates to CAISTSSGITDTQYF.

The CDR3 DNA is TGTGCCACCAGCTCTGTGGACAGGGCGTCGAATGAGCAGTTCTTC. Encoded protein: CATSSVDRASNEQFF. The rearrangement uses TRBV24-1 and TRBJ2-1; 8 nucleotides line up with TRBD1. The germline gives CDR1 KGHDR, CDR2 SFDVKD. The V gene end was trimmed by 7 bases and the J gene end by 7 bases; junction bases not matched to a gene: 11. The CDR3 runs to 15 residues.

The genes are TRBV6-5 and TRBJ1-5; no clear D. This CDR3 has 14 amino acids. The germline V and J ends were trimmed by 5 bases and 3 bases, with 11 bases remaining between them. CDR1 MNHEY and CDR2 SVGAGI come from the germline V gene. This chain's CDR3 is CASSETLNNQPQHF. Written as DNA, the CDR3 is TGTGCCAGCAGTGAAACGCTAAACAATCAGCCCCAGCATTTT.

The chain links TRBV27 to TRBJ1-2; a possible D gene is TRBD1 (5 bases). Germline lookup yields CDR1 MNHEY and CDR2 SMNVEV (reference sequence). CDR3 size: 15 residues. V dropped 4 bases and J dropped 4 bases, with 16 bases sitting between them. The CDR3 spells CASSSGGEGPYGYTF. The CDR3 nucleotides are TGTGCCAGCAGTTCCGGGGGGGAGGGGCCCTATGGCTACACCTTC.

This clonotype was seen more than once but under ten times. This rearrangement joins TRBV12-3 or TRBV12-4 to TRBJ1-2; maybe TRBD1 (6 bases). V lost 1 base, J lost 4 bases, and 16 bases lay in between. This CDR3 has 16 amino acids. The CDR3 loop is CASSLGVRGASYGYTF. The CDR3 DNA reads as TGTGCCAGCAGTTTAGGGGTACGGGGGGCAAGCTATGGCTACACCTTC.

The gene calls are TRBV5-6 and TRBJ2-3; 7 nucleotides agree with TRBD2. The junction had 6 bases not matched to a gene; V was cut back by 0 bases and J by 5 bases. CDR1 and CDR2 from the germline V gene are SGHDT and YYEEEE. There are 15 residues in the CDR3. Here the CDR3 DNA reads TGTGCCAGCAGCTTGGCCAGGGCGGGAGTAGATACGCAGTATTTT. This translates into CASSLARAGVDTQYF.

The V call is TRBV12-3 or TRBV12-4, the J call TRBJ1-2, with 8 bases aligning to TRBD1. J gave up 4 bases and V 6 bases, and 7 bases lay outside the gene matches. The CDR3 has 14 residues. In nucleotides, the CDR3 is TGTGCCAGCAGCCCAGGACAGGGCACCTATGGCTACACCTTC. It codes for CASSPGQGTYGYTF.

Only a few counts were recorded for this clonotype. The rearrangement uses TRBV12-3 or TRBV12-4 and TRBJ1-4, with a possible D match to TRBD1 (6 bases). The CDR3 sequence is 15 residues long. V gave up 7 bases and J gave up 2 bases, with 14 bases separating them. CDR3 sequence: CASTPGGRTNEKLFF. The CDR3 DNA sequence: TGTGCCAGCACACCCGGGGGCCGGACTAATGAAAAACTGTTTTTT.

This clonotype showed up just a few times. Written as DNA, the CDR3 is TGCGCCACCACACAGGGCAGTTTGACCGGGGCCAACGTCCTGACTTTC. It yields the protein CATTQGSLTGANVLTF. The chain is built from TRBV5-1 and TRBJ2-6; D is perhaps TRBD1 (6 bases). V dropped 9 bases and J dropped 4 bases, with 20 bases sitting between them. CDR3 length: 16 amino acids. CDR1 and CDR2 from the germline V gene are SGHRS and YFSETQ.

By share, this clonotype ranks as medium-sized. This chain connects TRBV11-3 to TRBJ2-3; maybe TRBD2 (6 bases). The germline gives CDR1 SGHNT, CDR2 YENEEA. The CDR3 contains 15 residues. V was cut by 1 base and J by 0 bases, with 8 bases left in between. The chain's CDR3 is CASSLGGGSTDTQYF. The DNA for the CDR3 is TGTGCCAGCAGCTTAGGGGGAGGTAGCACAGATACGCAGTATTTT.

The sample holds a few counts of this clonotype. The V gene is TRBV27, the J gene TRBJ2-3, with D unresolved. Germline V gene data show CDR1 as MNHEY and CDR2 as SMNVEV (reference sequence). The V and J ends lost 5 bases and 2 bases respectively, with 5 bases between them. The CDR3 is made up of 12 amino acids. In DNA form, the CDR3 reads TGTGCCAGCAGTCCCTCCACAGATACGCAGTATTTT. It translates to CASSPSTDTQYF.

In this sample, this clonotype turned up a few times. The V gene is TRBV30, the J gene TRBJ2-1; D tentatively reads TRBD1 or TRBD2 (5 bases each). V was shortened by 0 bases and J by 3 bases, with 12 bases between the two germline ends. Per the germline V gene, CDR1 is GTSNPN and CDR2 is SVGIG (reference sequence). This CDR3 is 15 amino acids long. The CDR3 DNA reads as TGTGCCTGGAGTGTTCCGGGACCCCTCTACAATGAGCAGTTCTTC. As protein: CAWSVPGPLYNEQFF.